A selection of T cell receptor beta chains follows, all from one sample in a study of cytomegalovirus exposure and HLA in healthy donors. The repertoire was sequenced with immunoSEQ multiplex PCR; TCRdb's copy has only in-frame clones and lacks some. The sample comprises approximately 110,000 clones, 60% to 85% of which are singletons, and about 2% rests with the top ten. Sequencing was done on a sample of PBMCs. The receptors come from a man aged 50 to 60 in good health and CMV-seronegative. Each CDR3 is given with its conserved first and last residue. Each record gives: D gene, J gene, V gene, clone size, CDR3 DNA, CDR3 protein. The D gene is left open where the match is weak. Size is omitted from some rows. Given values are once, few, many or a class for expanded clones.

>.|TRBJ1-1|TRBV6-1|.
TGTGTCAGCAGTGATTCGGTTTGGAACACTGAAGCTTTCTTT
CVSSDSVWNTEAFF
>.|TRBJ2-3|TRBV7-9|.
TGTGCCAGCAGCTTTGTGGGCAAAGACACAGATACGCAGTATTTT
CASSFVGKDTDTQYF
>.|TRBJ2-5|TRBV6-6|once
TGTGCCAGCATCGAGGGGGAAGGAAGAGAGACCCAGTACTTC
CASIEGEGRETQYF
>.|TRBJ2-2|TRBV5-5|.
TGTGCCAGCAGCAACAGGGAACCGACGAACACCGGGGAGCTGTTTTTT
CASSNREPTNTGELFF
>TRBD1|TRBJ2-3|TRBV23-1|.
TGCGCCAGCGGACGACAGGGCGACAGAGCGCAGTATTTT
CASGRQGDRAQYF
>TRBD2|TRBJ2-1|TRBV5-1|.
TGCGCCAGCAGCTTAAGCGGGGGGGTCTACAATGAGCAGTTCTTC
CASSLSGGVYNEQFF
>.|TRBJ1-6|TRBV6-5|.
TGTGCCAGCAGGCTGACAGGCAATAATTCACCCCTCCACTTT
CASRLTGNNSPLHF
>.|TRBJ2-6|TRBV5-6|.
TGTGCCAGCAGCTCACTGCTTATCGTTGGGGCCAACGTCCTGACTTTC
CASSSLLIVGANVLTF
>TRBD2|TRBJ2-5|TRBV7-2|once
TGTGCCAGCAGCTTAGATGGGGGAGGGCAGGTGGGAGAGACCCAGTACTTC
CASSLDGGGQVGETQYF
>.|TRBJ1-1|TRBV19|few
TGTGCCAGTAGTATGAGACGGGACACTGAAGCTTTCTTT
CASSMRRDTEAFF
>TRBD1|TRBJ1-2|TRBV7-2|.
TGTGCCAGCAGCCGGGACAGCCAGACTTATGGCTACACCTTC
CASSRDSQTYGYTF
>TRBD1|TRBJ2-3|TRBV5-1|.
TGCGCCAGCAGGGGGACAGGGGGGACAGATACGCAGTATTTT
CASRGTGGTDTQYF
>TRBD1|TRBJ2-2|TRBV11-2|.
TGTGCCAGCAGCTTAGACAGGGGGCAGGACGGGGAGCTGTTTTTT
CASSLDRGQDGELFF
>.|TRBJ2-5|TRBV15|.
TGTGCCACCAGCAGGACCCCAGTGGGGGCAGGGGAGACCCAGTACTTC
CATSRTPVGAGETQYF
>.|TRBJ1-5|TRBV4-1|.
TGCGCCAGCAGCCAAGAAGGCGGAACAAGCAATCAGCCCCAGCATTTT
CASSQEGGTSNQPQHF
>.|TRBJ2-1|TRBV20-1|.
TGCAGTGCTAGGTCCTCGGATGAGCAGTTCTTC
CSARSSDEQFF
>TRBD2|TRBJ2-3|TRBV2|.
TGTGCCAGCGGACTAGCGGGGGGGACTAGCACAGATACGCAGTATTTT
CASGLAGGTSTDTQYF
>TRBD2|TRBJ2-7|TRBV9|.
TGTGCCAGCAGCGCGAGGTCGGGCGGGGGTAGCTCCTACGAGCAGTACTTC
CASSARSGGGSSYEQYF
>.|TRBJ1-1|TRBV19|.
TGTGCCGTCGGGGGACCTTACACTGAAGCTTTCTTT
CAVGGPYTEAFF
>TRBD1|TRBJ2-3|TRBV28|.
TGTGCCAGCACCAACGGACAGGGACGCACAGATACGCAGTATTTT
CASTNGQGRTDTQYF
>TRBD1|TRBJ2-1|TRBV6-5|.
TGTGCCAGCAGCCCCGACAGGGGTCTTACGAATGGGCAGTTCTTC
CASSPDRGLTNGQFF
>.|TRBJ1-4|TRBV28|many
TGTGCCAGCAGTGTCACAGGGCCCCATGAAAAACTGTTTTTT
CASSVTGPHEKLFF
>.|TRBJ2-5|TRBV4-1|.
TGCGCCAGCAGCCAAAGGTGGGCAGCCCAAGAGACCCAGTACTTC
CASSQRWAAQETQYF
>TRBD1|TRBJ2-3|TRBV9|few
TGTGCCAGCAGCGTAGGTGGACAGGGTTTCAGCACAGATACGCAGTATTTT
CASSVGGQGFSTDTQYF
>.|TRBJ1-1|TRBV19|.
TGTGCCAGTAGTATGGGTGCAGACAGGTTCGTCGCTGAAGCTTTCTTT
CASSMGADRFVAEAFF
>.|TRBJ2-7|TRBV2|.
TGTGCCAGCAGTGAATTGGCACGATTTGACTACGAGCAGTACTTC
CASSELARFDYEQYF
>TRBD2|TRBJ2-3|TRBV6-6|.
TGTGCCAGCAGTTACTCTAGCGGGGGGACAGATACGCAGTATTTT
CASSYSSGGTDTQYF
>.|TRBJ2-1|TRBV5-4|.
TGTGCCAGCAGCTCCCTTTACAATGAGCAGTTCTTC
CASSSLYNEQFF
>.|TRBJ1-6|TRBV19|.
TGTGCCAGTAGTATAGGTCCGGGTAATATTAATTCACCCCTCCACTTT
CASSIGPGNINSPLHF
>TRBD2|TRBJ2-5|TRBV7-3|.
TGTGCCAGCAGCTTAAATGCGGGGGGGCGTGAGACCCAGTACTTC
CASSLNAGGRETQYF
>TRBD1|TRBJ1-1|TRBV6-5|.
TGTGCCAGCCCCCGGGACAGGAACACTGAAGCTTTCTTT
CASPRDRNTEAFF
>.|TRBJ2-3|TRBV10-1|.
TGCGCCAGCAGTGAGGGAGGTAGCATAGATACGCAGTATTTT
CASSEGGSIDTQYF
>TRBD2|TRBJ2-2|TRBV5-1|.
TGCGCCAGCTTTCCAGCGTCGGGGGGGCCAGTCGGGGAGCTGTTTTTT
CASFPASGGPVGELFF
>TRBD1|TRBJ1-6|TRBV2|.
TGTGCCAGCAGCCTGGACAGGGAGTCCTATAATTCACCCCTCCACTTT
CASSLDRESYNSPLHF
>.|TRBJ1-4|TRBV2|few
TGTGCCAGCAGGCAGACATCGGACAGAAGGGAAAAACTGTTTTTT
CASRQTSDRREKLFF
>TRBD1|TRBJ1-2|TRBV5-4|.
TGTGCCAGCAGCTTGACAGGGGGCGGCTACACCTTC
CASSLTGGGYTF
>.|TRBJ2-1|TRBV11-2|few
TGTGCCAGCAGCTTGGCACAGGGGGGGTGGAATGAGCAGTTCTTC
CASSLAQGGWNEQFF
>TRBD2|TRBJ2-5|TRBV7-6|.
TGTGCCAGCGGGCTGCCGGGGGGGCGGGGAGAGACCCAGTACTTC
CASGLPGGRGETQYF
>.|TRBJ2-3|TRBV4-1|.
TGCGCCAGCAGCCAAGGACAGGCGCCTTACACAGATACGCAGTATTTT
CASSQGQAPYTDTQYF
>TRBD2|TRBJ2-3|TRBV7-2|.
TGTGCCAGCAGGCAGCTAGCGGGGTACACAGATACGCAGTATTTT
CASRQLAGYTDTQYF
>.|TRBJ1-1|TRBV5-1|.
TGCGCCAGCAGCTTGTCCGGGATCCGAGGTCTGAACACTGAAGCTTTCTTT
CASSLSGIRGLNTEAFF
>.|TRBJ1-6|TRBV28|medium-sized
TGTGCCAGCAGTCTAAAGGGGTATTATAATTCACCCCTCCACTTT
CASSLKGYYNSPLHF
>.|TRBJ1-1|TRBV30|.
TGTGCCTGGAGTGTAAGACGGGTGAACACTGAAGCTTTCTTT
CAWSVRRVNTEAFF
>.|TRBJ2-3|TRBV6-1|.
TGTGCCAGCAGTTTTCAGGGAATTGGAGATACGCAGTATTTT
CASSFQGIGDTQYF
>TRBD2|TRBJ2-2|TRBV4-3|.
TGCGCCAGCAGCCAAGATCTAGCGGGGGGCGCCGGGGAGCTGTTTTTT
CASSQDLAGGAGELFF
>.|TRBJ1-1|TRBV7-2|.
TGTGCCAGCAGCTTAGTCATCCGGGAGTACACTGAAGCTTTCTTT
CASSLVIREYTEAFF
>.|TRBJ2-1|TRBV6-5|.
TGTGCCAGCAGTTTATCTAGGTTATCCTACAATGAGCAGTTCTTC
CASSLSRLSYNEQFF
>TRBD1|TRBJ2-7|TRBV4-1|.
TGCGCCAGCAGCCCGGACAGGGTCTCCTACGAGCAGTACTTC
CASSPDRVSYEQYF
>.|TRBJ2-7|TRBV29-1|.
TGCAGCGTCGAACGTCCTCAGGGGGGAGACGAGCAGTACTTC
CSVERPQGGDEQYF
>.|TRBJ2-5|TRBV29-1|.
TGCAGCGTTGAAGATCAGGGTAGGGTAGGGACCCAGTACTTC
CSVEDQGRVGTQYF
>.|TRBJ2-1|TRBV7-2|.
TGTGCCAGCAGCTTGGGAGTCACAAGCAATGAGCAGTTCTTC
CASSLGVTSNEQFF
>TRBD1|TRBJ1-4|TRBV5-1|.
TGCGCCAGCAGCCCGGGGACCGGGACAGAAGGTGAAAAACTGTTTTTT
CASSPGTGTEGEKLFF
>.|TRBJ1-2|TRBV6-5|.
TGTGCCAGCAGAACGACAGTCTCTGAGGACACCTTC
CASRTTVSEDTF
>TRBD1|TRBJ1-3|TRBV7-2|.
TGTGCCGCAAGGACAGGGCGCTCTGGAAACACCATATATTTT
CAARTGRSGNTIYF
>.|TRBJ2-5|TRBV7-9|.
TGTGCCAGCAGCTCGGGACTGATGTTCCAAGAGACCCAGTACTTC
CASSSGLMFQETQYF